The 32 T cell receptor beta chains below all came from one sample that was sequenced in a study of PD-1 blockade in classical Hodgkin lymphoma. Sequenced by immunoSEQ multiplex PCR; TCRdb stores in-frame clones only, minus some. The data contain over 20,000 clones, roughly 85% of them singletons. Time point in this sample: cycle 4 day 1 (C4D1), after 5 to 7 weeks of nivolumab. Every patient was affected by relapse after autologous stem cell transplantation, while exposure to brentuximab vedotin was not uniform. Sequenced material: peripheral blood mononuclear cells (PBMCs), taken before the fourth cycle of nivolumab. The source of these receptors is a human donor with classical Hodgkin lymphoma.

CDR3 region: CASSVDWLNNEQFF. DNA for the CDR3: TGTGCCAGCAGCGTAGACTGGCTGAACAATGAGCAGTTCTTC. This chain connects TRBV9 to TRBJ2-1; D ambiguous. The germline CDR1 and CDR2 sequences are SGDLS and YYNGEE. Trimming cost V 0 bases and J 5 bases, with 9 bases left between them. The CDR3 consists of 14 residues.

The V gene is TRBV4-2, the J gene TRBJ2-5; 8 nucleotides line up with TRBD2. The J call may be wrong; the DNA end is better matched by TRBJ2-7. This CDR3 comprises 16 residues. CDR1 and CDR2 (germline): LGHNA, YNFKEQ. CDR3 coding DNA: TGTGCCAGCAGCCAAGTTAGGGGGACTAGGGAAAACGAGCAGTACTTC. Protein product: CASSQVRGTRENEQYF.

The chain uses TRBV4-3 and TRBJ2-2, with a possible D match to TRBD2 (5 bases). CDR1 is LGHNA, CDR2 YSLEER, per germline. The CDR3 runs 14 residues. The V gene lost 0 bases and the J gene lost 5 bases, with 7 bases spanning the gap. The CDR3 DNA is TGCGCCAGCAGCCAAGAAGGACTTACCGGGGAGCTGTTTTTT. Protein: CASSQEGLTGELFF.

On this clone: One end of the junction is discordant with germline, which a read error may explain. The chain links TRBV4-3 to TRBJ2-3; 7 bases map to TRBD2. From germline, CDR1 is LGHNA and CDR2 YSLEER. CDR3 length: 16 amino acids. CDR3 amino acids: CVSSPNGGTGTDTQYF. In DNA, the CDR3 is TGCGTCAGCAGCCCCAACGGGGGGACTGGCACAGATACGCAGTATTTT.

V gene TRBV2 combines with J gene TRBJ2-2; 7 nucleotides line up with TRBD1. The CDR3 is made up of 16 amino acids. The germline V gene encodes CDR1 SNHLY and CDR2 FYNNEI. V lost 4 bases and J lost 1; bases outside the gene matches: 6. The CDR3 sequence is CASSGVGGGNTGELFF. The CDR3 nucleotides are TGTGCCAGCAGTGGGGTAGGGGGCGGGAACACCGGGGAGCTGTTTTTT.

The chain joins TRBV7-9 to TRBJ1-1; 8 positions match TRBD1. The CDR3 totals 13 residues. Germline trimming cut 5 bases from V and 7 bases from J; bases unmatched to any gene: 6. The germline gives CDR1 SEHNR, CDR2 FQNEAQ (reference sequence). CDR3 region: CASSPPTGDEAFF. CDR3 nucleotides: TGTGCCAGCAGCCCACCGACAGGGGATGAAGCTTTCTTT.

V and J are TRBV27 and TRBJ2-5, with 15 positions matching TRBD2. Germline trimming cut 4 bases from V and 3 bases from J; bases unmatched to any gene: 9. This CDR3 has 18 amino acids. Germline CDR1 MNHEY, CDR2 SMNVEV (reference sequence). DNA for the CDR3: TGTGCCAGCAGTTCGCGGACTAGCGGGAGGGCGGGCGAAGAGACCCAGTACTTC. Protein sequence: CASSSRTSGRAGEETQYF.

The chain carries TRBV5-1 and TRBJ2-7, with 7 positions matching TRBD2. This CDR3 has 15 amino acids. The V and J ends lost 3 bases and 1 base, in that order; junction bases with no gene match: 7. Per the germline V gene, CDR1 is SGHRS and CDR2 is YFSETQ. The CDR3 DNA reads TGCGCCAGCAGCTCATTAGCGGGCCCGTCCTACGAGCAGTACTTC. Translation: CASSSLAGPSYEQYF.

The chain joins TRBV7-2 to TRBJ2-1; D is perhaps TRBD2 (7 bases). Trimming pared 2 bases from V and 4 bases from J, leaving 24 bases between. There are 19 residues in the CDR3. Germline V gene lookup returns CDR1 SGHTA and CDR2 FQGNSA. CDR3 in DNA: TGTGCCAGCAGCTTATCGGTAGGGGGGGGCAGCTTAATTTACAATGAGCAGTTCTTC. Protein product: CASSLSVGGGSLIYNEQFF.

The gene calls are TRBV6-5 and TRBJ1-3; D call uncertain. The germline CDR1 and CDR2 sequences are MNHEY and SVGAGI. The CDR3 totals 14 residues. V lost 6 bases and J 2 bases, leaving 11 bases between the germline ends. CDR3 in DNA: TGTGCCAGCAGCCGGACCTTAACTGGAAACACCATATATTTT. This encodes CASSRTLTGNTIYF.

This CDR3 is CASSPPPVDTEQFF. The CDR3 DNA reads TGTGCCAGCAGCCCCCCGCCGGTGGACACTGAGCAGTTCTTC. The chain joins TRBV7-9 to TRBJ2-1, with D perhaps matching TRBD1 (5 bases). CDR3 length equals 14 residues. In germline, CDR1 is SEHNR, CDR2 FQNEAQ (reference sequence). The V and J ends lost 5 bases and 9 bases respectively, with 17 bases between them.

This clone has just one count. The chain links TRBV7-3 to TRBJ2-5; no definite D call. Germline CDR1 reads SGHTA; CDR2 reads FQGTGA. Trimming removed 1 base from V and 5 bases from J, with 14 bases in between. This CDR3 contains 15 residues. The DNA of the CDR3 is TGTGCCAGCAGCTTAAAAGGCGGTCGAAGGGAGACCCAGTACTTC. Translating it yields CASSLKGGRRETQYF.

V gene TRBV19 combines with J gene TRBJ1-1; D gene uncertain. Per the germline V gene, CDR1 is LNHDA and CDR2 is SQIVND (reference sequence). V lost 4 bases, J lost 0 bases, and 18 bases lay in between. The length of the CDR3 is 17 residues. The CDR3 DNA is TGTGCCAGTAGTAGGGGAAAGGCGAACGGGCTGAACACTGAAGCTTTCTTT. Its translation: CASSRGKANGLNTEAFF.

This clone came up once. V usage is TRBV4-3 and J usage is TRBJ2-5; D call uncertain. This CDR3 has 13 amino acids. Germline V gene data show CDR1 as LGHNA and CDR2 as YSLEER. The V gene lost 3 bases and the J gene lost 3 bases, with 8 bases spanning the gap. The CDR3 DNA follows: TGCGCCAGCAGCCAGAGGCGGAAAGAGACCCAGTACTTC. Encoded protein: CASSQRRKETQYF.

This clone turned up a few times. The CDR3 nucleotides read TGTGCCAGCAGCGTAGGACGACGAAACACCATATATTTT. Translated: CASSVGRRNTIYF. The chain is built from TRBV9 and TRBJ1-3; D gene unclear. This CDR3 is 13 amino acids long. The V gene lost 0 bases and the J gene lost 5 bases, with 6 bases spanning the gap. CDR1 and CDR2 (germline): SGDLS, YYNGEE.

This clone was observed once. The chain employs TRBV15 and TRBJ2-7; 9 bases agree with TRBD2. The CDR3 loop spans 15 amino acids. CDR1 is LNHNV, CDR2 YYDKDF, per germline (reference sequence). The V and J ends lost 5 bases and 0 bases, in that order; junction bases with no gene match: 5. The CDR3 bases are TGTGCCACCAGCGAGCTAGCGGGATTCTCCTACGAGCAGTACTTC. It codes for CATSELAGFSYEQYF.

A single count supports this clone. J is TRBJ2-5 and V is TRBV5-1, with TRBD2 identical over 11 bases. Germline values: CDR1 SGHRS, CDR2 YFSETQ. J lost 5 bases, V lost 7 bases, and 10 bases had no gene match. This CDR3 comprises 15 residues. CDR3 DNA sequence: TGCGCCAGCGGATGGAGTAGCGGGGGGGAGGAGACCCAGTACTTC. Encoded protein: CASGWSSGGEETQYF.

The V gene is TRBV2, the J gene TRBJ2-1; D remains unclear. Germline assignment: CDR1 SNHLY and CDR2 FYNNEI. The germline V and J ends were trimmed by 6 bases and 6 bases, with 12 bases remaining between them. CDR3 length: 13 amino acids. The CDR3 loop reads CASRGGKGNEQFF. In DNA, the CDR3 is TGTGCCAGCAGGGGTGGGAAGGGCAATGAGCAGTTCTTC. Combining the CDR3 with reference TRBV2 and TRBJ2-1 gives the whole variable domain EPEVTQTPSHQVTQMGQEVILRCVPISNHLYFYWYRQILGQKVEFLVSFYNNEISEKSEIFDDQFSVERPDGSNFTLKIRSTKLEDSAMYFCASRGGKGNEQFFGPGTRLTVL.

This clone was observed once. This chain connects TRBV5-5 to TRBJ2-7, with D perhaps matching TRBD1 (6 bases). The ends were cut back, 5 bases at V and 3 bases at J, with 12 bases in the middle. This CDR3 comprises 13 residues. Germline V CDR1 and CDR2: SGHKS, YYEKEE (reference sequence). The CDR3 protein is CASRNGQHYEQYF. As DNA, the CDR3 is TGTGCCAGCAGAAATGGACAGCACTACGAGCAGTACTTC.

This sequence joins TRBV7-3 and TRBJ1-1; D uncertain. This CDR3 is built from 15 residues. Trimming took off 2 bases at V and 1 base at J, with 11 bases between the two ends. Germline V lookup: CDR1 SGHTA, CDR2 FQGTGA. The CDR3 nucleotides read TGTGCCAGCAGCTTATTCAGGTCCTCGAACACTGAAGCTTTCTTT. Translating it yields CASSLFRSSNTEAFF.

The rearrangement links TRBV29-1 to TRBJ1-5; 9 positions match TRBD1. V lost 6 bases, J lost 7 bases, and 7 bases stayed unmatched. CDR1 is SQVTM and CDR2 is ANQGSEA in the germline V gene. The CDR3 spans 13 residues. The CDR3 loop is CSVAQGAGQPQHF. As DNA, the CDR3 is TGCAGCGTCGCACAGGGGGCAGGGCAGCCCCAGCATTTT.

The V call is TRBV2, the J call TRBJ2-7, with 9 bases identical to TRBD1. The CDR3 length is 14 residues. Germline assignment: CDR1 SNHLY and CDR2 FYNNEI. With V trimmed by 6 bases and J by 3 bases, 6 bases remained unmatched. The CDR3 DNA sequence: TGTGCCAGCAGAAGGACAGGGGAGGTCTACGAGCAGTACTTC. Amino acids: CASRRTGEVYEQYF.

The rearrangement links TRBV11-2 to TRBJ2-3; 11 bases fit TRBD2. The germline CDR1 and CDR2 sequences are SGHAT and FQNNGV. The CDR3 loop spans 16 amino acids. V gave up 3 bases and J gave up 1 base; unmatched junction bases: 3. The CDR3 DNA follows: TGTGCCAGCAGCTTCTCACTAGCGGGAGGCACAGATACGCAGTATTTT. This sequence encodes CASSFSLAGGTDTQYF.

The V and J genes are TRBV4-1 and TRBJ2-1; 8 nucleotides align to TRBD2. CDR1 and CDR2 (germline): MGHRA, YSYEKL. The CDR3 has 15 amino acids. Trimming cost V 1 base and J 7 bases; bases outside gene matches: 6. DNA for the CDR3: TGCGCCAGCAGCCAAGGGCGGGAGGCGTCGAATGAGCAGTTCTTC. Encoded protein: CASSQGREASNEQFF.

The chain combines TRBV12-5 with TRBJ1-2; unclear D gene. V lost 6 bases and J lost 5, with 7 bases in between. The length of the CDR3 is 11 residues. Per germline, CDR1 LGHNT and CDR2 FRNRAP. The CDR3 DNA reads as TGTGCTAGTGGGCCGCTTTATGGCTACACCTTC. Its protein is CASGPLYGYTF.

The V and J genes are TRBV27 and TRBJ2-1, with 8 bases matching TRBD2. The CDR3 totals 16 residues. J was trimmed by 2 bases and V by 4 bases; bases with no gene match: 7. The germline V gene encodes CDR1 MNHEY and CDR2 SMNVEV (reference sequence). As DNA, the CDR3 is TGTGCCAGCAGTTACTCGACTAGCGTTCCCTACAATGAGCAGTTCTTC. Translated: CASSYSTSVPYNEQFF.

The J gene is TRBJ2-5, the V gene TRBV18; 13 bases match TRBD2. The J segment lost 5 bases and the V segment lost 3 bases, leaving 6 bases of the junction unmatched. Per germline, CDR1 KGHSH and CDR2 LQKENI. The length of the CDR3 is 16 residues. CDR3 sequence: CASSPGATSGGETQYF. The CDR3 nucleotides are TGTGCCAGCTCACCGGGAGCGACTAGCGGGGGGGAGACCCAGTACTTC.

The V gene is TRBV19, the J gene TRBJ2-1; D is possibly TRBD1 (6 bases). The germline V gene has CDR1 LNHDA and CDR2 SQIVND (reference sequence). Trimming took off 5 bases at V and 6 bases at J, with 11 bases between the two ends. CDR3 length equals 13 residues. The CDR3 spells CASSATGSNEQFF. In nucleotides, the CDR3 is TGTGCCAGTAGTGCGACAGGCAGCAATGAGCAGTTCTTC.

This sequence joins TRBV9 and TRBJ2-3; 8 bases agree with TRBD2. Germline V gene sequence: CDR1 SGDLS, CDR2 YYNGEE. CDR3 length: 15 residues. With 2 bases clipped from V and 3 bases from J, the junction kept 5 bases outside the gene matches. The CDR3 DNA reads as TGTGCCAGCAGCGTCGGGGGGGCTCGTACAGATACGCAGTATTTT. This codes for CASSVGGARTDTQYF.

The chain carries TRBV2 and TRBJ2-3; 12 positions agree with TRBD2. Germline V lookup: CDR1 SNHLY, CDR2 FYNNEI. This CDR3 contains 15 residues. The trim removed 2 bases at V and 4 bases at J, leaving 1 base unmatched. In nucleotides, the CDR3 is TGTGCCAGCAGTGAACTAGCGGGGGGGCCAGATACGCAGTATTTT. It translates to CASSELAGGPDTQYF.

V is TRBV30 and J is TRBJ2-3; 9 positions match TRBD2. This CDR3 region has 17 residues. V gave up 4 bases and J gave up 2 bases; unmatched junction bases: 13. Germline V gene lookup returns CDR1 GTSNPN and CDR2 SVGIG (reference sequence). This CDR3 is CAWKGGSGGPFTDTQYF. For the CDR3, the DNA is TGTGCCTGGAAGGGGGGTAGCGGGGGTCCTTTCACAGATACGCAGTATTTT.

The chain uses TRBV27 and TRBJ2-7; a possible D gene is TRBD2 (7 bases). Germline CDR1 is MNHEY and CDR2 is SMNVEV (reference sequence). Deletions cut 2 bases from V and 4 bases from J, with 12 bases between. The CDR3 has 14 residues. For the CDR3, the DNA is TGTGCCAGCAGTTTAAGCGGGACACTATACGAGCAGTACTTC. Protein product: CASSLSGTLYEQYF.